Here is one TCR beta chain with its context. The junction had 17 bases not matched to a gene; V was cut back by 5 bases and J by 10 bases. Germline-derived CDR1 and CDR2 are MNHEY and SMNVEV (reference sequence). The CDR3 is 17 residues long. The naive CD8 population came from CD45RO-negative cells selected for CCR7, without terminally differentiated effector memory CD45RA+ cells. This sample is part of a study of shared clonotypes between healthy human individuals. Method: immunoSEQ multiplex PCR; TCRdb's copy keeps in-frame clones and lacks some. The profile shows more than 2 million clones, just under 95% of them singletons.

The origin of this receptor is a man between 18 and 35 years old in good health. Some clones in this sample may be carry-over from other donors' samples. What was sequenced was naive CD8+ T cells from PBMCs. The chain combines TRBV27 with TRBJ2-1, with 10 bases fitting TRBD2. The CDR3 DNA reads TGTGCCAGCAGTACTCGACAGGGGCTAGCGGGAGTGGAAGAGCAGTTCTTC. Translated, it gives CASSTRQGLAGVEEQFF.